This TCR beta chain was recovered during a study of vaccination and CD4 T cells after COVID-19. The Oncomine TCR Beta short-read assay was what sequenced the DNA obtained from cultured CD4+ T cells. Via MiXCR, TCRdb re-called the PCR reads, giving one row per CDR3 protein. Here the sample spans 9,500 to 15,000 distinct CDR3 sequences, approximately 59% being singletons. The treatment denotes: 10-day PBMC culture with coronavirus spike peptide pools or control peptides (ViraFEST assay). As concerns this clonotype: Its antigen is currently unknown.

The germline CDR1 and CDR2 sequences are MNHNS and SASEGT. This CDR3 spans 13 amino acids. The V end lost 6 bases, the J end lost 2 bases, and 10 bases lay between the germline ends. The J gene is TRBJ1-1, the V gene TRBV6-1; no clear D. The sequence came from a human donor who had recovered from COVID-19. The sequenced sample consisted of CD4+ T cells from blood, cultured in vitro. The CDR3 is CASRTPQNTEAFF. CDR3 coding DNA: TGTGCCAGCAGAACCCCACAAAACACTGAAGCTTTCTTT.